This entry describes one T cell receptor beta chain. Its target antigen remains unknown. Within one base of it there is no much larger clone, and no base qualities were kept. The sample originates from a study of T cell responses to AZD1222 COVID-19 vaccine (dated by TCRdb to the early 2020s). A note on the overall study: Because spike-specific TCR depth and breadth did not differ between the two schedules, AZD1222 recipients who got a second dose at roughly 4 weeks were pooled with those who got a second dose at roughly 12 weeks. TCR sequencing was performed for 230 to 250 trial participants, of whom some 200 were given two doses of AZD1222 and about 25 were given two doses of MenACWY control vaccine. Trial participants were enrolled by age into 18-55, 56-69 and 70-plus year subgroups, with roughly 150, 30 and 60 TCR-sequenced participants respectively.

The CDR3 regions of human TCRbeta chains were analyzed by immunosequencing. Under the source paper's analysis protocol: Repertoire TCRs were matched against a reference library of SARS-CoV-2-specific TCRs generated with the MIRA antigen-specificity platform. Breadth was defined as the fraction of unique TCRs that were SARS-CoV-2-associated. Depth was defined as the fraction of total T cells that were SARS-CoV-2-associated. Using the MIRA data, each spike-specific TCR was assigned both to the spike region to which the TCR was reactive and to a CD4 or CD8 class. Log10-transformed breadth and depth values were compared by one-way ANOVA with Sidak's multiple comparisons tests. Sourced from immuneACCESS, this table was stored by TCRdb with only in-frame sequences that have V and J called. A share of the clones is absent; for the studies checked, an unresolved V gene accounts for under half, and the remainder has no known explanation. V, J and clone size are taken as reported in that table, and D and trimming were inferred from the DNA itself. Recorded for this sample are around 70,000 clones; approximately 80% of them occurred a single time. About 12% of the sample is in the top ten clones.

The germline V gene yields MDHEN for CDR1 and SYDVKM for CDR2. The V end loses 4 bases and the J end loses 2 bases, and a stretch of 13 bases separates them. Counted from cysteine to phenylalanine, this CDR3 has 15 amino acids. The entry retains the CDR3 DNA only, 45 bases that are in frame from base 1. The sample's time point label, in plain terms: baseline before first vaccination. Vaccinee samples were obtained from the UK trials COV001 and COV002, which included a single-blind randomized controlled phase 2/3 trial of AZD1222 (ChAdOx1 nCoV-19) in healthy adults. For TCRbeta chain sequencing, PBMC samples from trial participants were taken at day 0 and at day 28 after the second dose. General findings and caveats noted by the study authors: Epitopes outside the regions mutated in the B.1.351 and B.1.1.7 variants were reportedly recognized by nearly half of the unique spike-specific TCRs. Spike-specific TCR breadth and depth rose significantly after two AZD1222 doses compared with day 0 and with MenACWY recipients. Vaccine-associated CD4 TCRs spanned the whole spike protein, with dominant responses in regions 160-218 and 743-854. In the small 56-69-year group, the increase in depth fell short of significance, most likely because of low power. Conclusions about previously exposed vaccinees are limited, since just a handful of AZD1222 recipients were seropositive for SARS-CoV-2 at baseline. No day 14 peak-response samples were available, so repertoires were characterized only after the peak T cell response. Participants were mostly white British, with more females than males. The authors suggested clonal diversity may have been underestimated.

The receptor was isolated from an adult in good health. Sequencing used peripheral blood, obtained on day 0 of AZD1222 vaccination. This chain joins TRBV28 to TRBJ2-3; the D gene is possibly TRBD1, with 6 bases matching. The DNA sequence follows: TGTGCCAGCAGTTCCCGGACAGCCTACACAGATACGCAGTATTTT. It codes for CASSSRTAYTDTQYF.